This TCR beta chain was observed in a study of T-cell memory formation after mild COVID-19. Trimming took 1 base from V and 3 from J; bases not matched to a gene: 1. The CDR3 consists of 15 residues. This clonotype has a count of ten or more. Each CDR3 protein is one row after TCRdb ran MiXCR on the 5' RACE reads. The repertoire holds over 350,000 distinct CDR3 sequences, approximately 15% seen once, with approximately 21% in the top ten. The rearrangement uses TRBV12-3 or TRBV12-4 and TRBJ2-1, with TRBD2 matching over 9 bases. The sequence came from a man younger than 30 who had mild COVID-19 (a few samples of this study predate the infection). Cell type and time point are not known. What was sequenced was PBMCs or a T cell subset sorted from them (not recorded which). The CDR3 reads CASSLGTSDYNEQFF. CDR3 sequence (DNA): TGTGCCAGCAGTTTAGGGACTAGCGACTACAATGAGCAGTTCTTC.